This TCR beta chain emerged from a study of regulatory T cells in long-lasting Graves disease. Time point: newly diagnosed GD, antithyroid drugs for less than 3 months. PBMC-derived RNA was used for the TCR library. Germline V CDR1 and CDR2: SGDLS, YYNGEE. After removal of 4 bases from V and 2 bases from J, the junction contained 5 bases not matched to a gene. CDR3 size: 16 residues. Many counts were recorded for this clonotype. In building TCR beta libraries, iRepertoire HTBI primers were used together with Arm-PCR of CDR3 regions. MiXCR was run by TCRdb on the multiplex PCR reads, yielding one entry per CDR3 protein. The sample lists 250,000 or so distinct CDR3 sequences, about 18% occurring once. These data were also reused for a study on T cells in Graves' hyperthyroidism and ophthalmopathy.

Here the sequenced sample was peripheral blood mononuclear cells (PBMCs), taken at new diagnosis, from a patient treated with antithyroid drugs. This TCR was sampled from a woman in her 30s with Graves disease. The rearrangement links TRBV9 to TRBJ1-6, with 8 nucleotides matching TRBD1. The DNA for the CDR3 is TGTGCCAGCAGCCCGACAGGGGTTCCCTATAATTCACCCCTCCACTTT. Protein sequence: CASSPTGVPYNSPLHF.